The entry below describes one TCR beta chain. Its specificity is not known. Expressed TCRB transcripts got sequenced, as all isolated RNA was reverse transcribed. Method: immunoSEQ multiplex PCR; TCRdb's copy keeps in-frame clones and lacks some. In the table there are under 350,000 clones, approximately 14% of which are singletons. This specimen comes from a study of beta chain features in type 1 diabetes. Study-level information: Across the samples, roughly 98,000,000 sorted cells were examined in total. General study results and limits: Across all four CD4+ subsets, people with type 1 diabetes showed modestly shorter TCRB CDR3s.

Germline assignment: CDR1 MDHEN and CDR2 SYDVKM. The J segment lost 5 bases and the V segment lost 6 bases, leaving 9 bases of the junction unmatched. The length of the CDR3 is 14 residues. Sequenced sample: naive CD4+ T cells from blood. The chain links TRBV28 to TRBJ2-5; 7 bases fit TRBD2. The receptor's source is a young man with type 1 diabetes. In nucleotides, the CDR3 is TGTGCCAGCAGCATTGTGGGGGAGGGGGAGACCCAGTACTTC. Translated: CASSIVGEGETQYF.